The 23 T cell receptor beta chains below come from one sample, sequenced in a study of Graves' ophthalmopathy and Graves' hyperthyroidism. Amplification targeted the TCR beta CDR3 regions, with RNA transcripts as the source material. Scientists carried out first-round RT-PCR using HTBI primers and then a second-round multiplex PCR. TCRdb redid the calling of the multiplex PCR reads with MiXCR, one entry per CDR3 protein. The sample includes some 240,000 distinct CDR3 sequences, around 50% seen only once; the top ten take roughly half. Sample: peripheral blood. The receptors were gathered from an adult man with Graves' ophthalmopathy.

V usage is TRBV4-3 and J usage is TRBJ2-7; D is possibly TRBD2 (6 bases). This CDR3 contains 14 residues. In germline, CDR1 is LGHNA, CDR2 YSLEER. Trimming stripped 1 base from V and 0 bases from J, with 7 bases between. Here the CDR3 reads CASSQVTSSYEQYF. CDR3 sequence (DNA): TGCGCCAGCAGCCAAGTGACTAGCTCCTACGAGCAGTACTTC.

This clonotype was observed a few times. The chain links TRBV20-1 to TRBJ1-2, with D possibly TRBD1 on 6 matching bases. Between the trimmed V and J ends, which lost 6 bases and 3 bases, there was a span of 17 bases. Germline values: CDR1 DFQATT, CDR2 SNEGSKA (reference sequence). The CDR3 sequence is 14 residues long. The CDR3 sequence: CSALGAGSDYGYTF. The CDR3, as DNA: TGCAGTGCCCTGGGGGCAGGCTCCGACTATGGCTACACCTTC.

The chain recombines TRBV5-4 with TRBJ1-6; weak D call: TRBD1 (5 bases). V lost 5 bases and J lost 7, with 19 bases in between. CDR1 SGHNT and CDR2 YYREEE come from the germline V gene (reference sequence). The CDR3 is made up of 16 amino acids. CDR3 amino acids: CASRAATRGLNSPLHF. In DNA, the CDR3 is TGTGCCAGCAGAGCGGCGACGAGGGGCCTGAATTCACCCCTCCACTTT.

V usage is TRBV19 and J usage is TRBJ2-7, with 11 bases lining up with TRBD2. This CDR3 spans 15 amino acids. CDR1 and CDR2 from the germline V gene are LNHDA and SQIVND (reference sequence). J was trimmed by 4 bases and V by 2 bases; bases with no gene match: 4. The CDR3 loop is CASSITSGGKYEQYF. For the CDR3, the DNA is TGTGCCAGTAGTATAACTAGCGGGGGAAAGTACGAGCAGTACTTC.

In its sample, this clonotype was seen many times. The gene calls are TRBV29-1 and TRBJ1-1, with D perhaps TRBD1 (5 bases). The germline V and J ends were trimmed by 5 bases and 1 base, with 17 bases remaining between them. From germline, CDR1 is SQVTM and CDR2 ANQGSEA. The CDR3 is made up of 15 amino acids. The CDR3 sequence: CSVLGGMGRNTEAFF. CDR3 nucleotides: TGCAGCGTTTTGGGGGGGATGGGGCGGAACACTGAAGCTTTCTTT.

This clonotype occurred a few times. The V and J genes are TRBV5-8 and TRBJ2-7, with D hard to call. There are 14 residues in the CDR3. Germline CDR1 SGHTS, CDR2 YDEGEE. Trimming stripped 4 bases from V and 4 bases from J, with 15 bases between. Here the CDR3 DNA reads TGTGCCAGCAGCCCGTATTTAACCTCATACGAGCAGTACTTC. Amino acid sequence: CASSPYLTSYEQYF.

The chain has TRBV20-1 and TRBJ2-5; D is possibly TRBD1 (5 bases). Near its end, the DNA agrees better with TRBJ2-7, so the J call may be wrong. The germline V gene encodes CDR1 DFQATT and CDR2 SNEGSKA (reference sequence). The CDR3 runs to 14 residues. CDR3 bases: TGCAGTGCTAGAATACAGCCCAGGGAAGACGAGCAGTACTTC. It specifies CSARIQPREDEQYF.

The chain combines TRBV12-3 or TRBV12-4 with TRBJ2-5, with 7 positions matching TRBD1. This CDR3 has 14 residues. J was trimmed by 4 bases and V by 5 bases; bases with no gene match: 7. The CDR3 here is CASSATGSGETQYF. CDR3 DNA: TGTGCCAGCAGTGCGACAGGGTCGGGAGAGACCCAGTACTTC.

This clonotype occurred a few times. This chain links TRBV9 with TRBJ2-3; D remains ambiguous. Trimming took off 0 bases at V and 6 bases at J, with 11 bases between the two ends. The CDR3 is 14 amino acids. Germline-derived CDR1 and CDR2 are SGDLS and YYNGEE. The CDR3 reads CASSVEGQTDTQYF. Here the CDR3 DNA reads TGTGCCAGCAGCGTAGAGGGCCAAACGGATACGCAGTATTTT. The whole variable domain, remainder taken from reference TRBV9 and TRBJ2-3, is DSGVTQTPKHLITATGQRVTLRCSPRSGDLSVYWYQQSLDQGLQFLIQYYNGEERAKGNILERFSAQQFPDLHSELNLSSLELGDSALYFCASSVEGQTDTQYFGPGTRLTVL.

This clonotype turned up a few times. The chain employs TRBV7-3 and TRBJ2-5; 15 bases fit TRBD2. V trimming: 5 bases; J trimming: 4 bases; junction bases outside the gene matches: 5. This CDR3 contains 16 residues. The germline V gene has CDR1 SGHTA and CDR2 FQGTGA. The CDR3 region is CASSPGLAGGGETQYF. CDR3 bases: TGTGCCAGCAGCCCGGGACTAGCGGGAGGCGGAGAGACCCAGTACTTC.

This sequence joins TRBV7-6 and TRBJ2-7; 8 nucleotides agree with TRBD1. Germline values: CDR1 SGHVS, CDR2 FNYEAQ. CDR3 size: 16 residues. Losses at the gene ends were 5 bases for V and 3 bases for J; bases not matched to a gene: 12. The CDR3 region has the DNA TGTGCCAGCAGCAATCCTGGACAGGGCGGAAGCTACGAGCAGTACTTC. Translated: CASSNPGQGGSYEQYF.

This clonotype was found many times. The CDR3 sequence is CSVGVGTGGYTF. DNA of the CDR3: TGCAGCGTGGGGGTGGGGACGGGTGGCTACACCTTC. This rearrangement joins TRBV29-1 to TRBJ1-2; D is possibly TRBD1 (5 bases). The germline V gene has CDR1 SQVTM and CDR2 ANQGSEA. The CDR3 covers 12 residues. Deletions cut 6 bases from V and 7 bases from J, with 15 bases between.

A few counts support this clonotype. This sequence joins TRBV9 and TRBJ1-1, with TRBD1 as a possible D gene (5 bases). Trimming stripped 3 bases from V and 8 bases from J, with 11 bases between. The CDR3 runs 12 residues. The V gene's germline CDR1 is SGDLS and CDR2 YYNGEE. The CDR3 is CASSEGRKEAFF. In nucleotides, the CDR3 is TGTGCCAGCAGCGAGGGACGGAAAGAAGCTTTCTTT.

The J gene is TRBJ2-7, the V gene TRBV5-1; D gene ambiguous. V lost 0 bases to trimming and J lost 3 bases, with 10 bases between them. Germline values: CDR1 SGHRS, CDR2 YFSETQ. The CDR3 is made up of 14 amino acids. The CDR3 DNA reads TGCGCCAGCAGCTTGGGCCCCGAGGACTACGAGCAGTACTTC. Protein product: CASSLGPEDYEQYF.

This chain links TRBV7-9 with TRBJ1-2; D remains ambiguous. Germline V gene data show CDR1 as SEHNR and CDR2 as FQNEAQ (reference sequence). This CDR3 spans 14 amino acids. The V end lost 1 base, the J end lost 7 bases, and 13 bases lay between the germline ends. The CDR3: CASSLDPRGFGYTF. In DNA, the CDR3 is TGTGCCAGCAGCTTAGATCCCCGCGGGTTTGGCTACACCTTC.

This clonotype showed up just once. The CDR3 loop reads CASSFDRGGGETQYF. For the CDR3, the DNA is TGTGCCAGCAGCTTCGACAGGGGAGGCGGGGAGACCCAGTACTTC. The chain couples TRBV7-9 to TRBJ2-5; 8 bases fit TRBD1. Germline CDR1 reads SEHNR; CDR2 reads FQNEAQ (reference sequence). CDR3 length: 15 residues. The V segment lost 3 bases and the J segment 5 bases; nucleotides outside the gene matches: 8. The complete variable domain, with remaining parts taken from reference TRBV7-9 and TRBJ2-5, reads DTGVSQNPRHKITKRGQNVTFRCDPISEHNRLYWYRQTLGQGPEFLTYFQNEAQLEKSRLLSDRFSAERPKGSFSTLEIQRTEQGDSAMYLCASSFDRGGGETQYFGPGTRLLVL.

This clonotype was seen at least ten times. CDR3 nucleotides: TGCGCCAGCAGCCCCCAGGGGTCCTACGAGCAGTACTTC. It specifies CASSPQGSYEQYF. The V call is TRBV5-1, the J call TRBJ2-7; D is possibly TRBD1 (6 bases). CDR3 length: 13 residues. V was clipped by 4 bases and J by 1 base, with 9 bases between them. Germline CDR1 reads SGHRS; CDR2 reads YFSETQ.

V gene TRBV20-1 combines with J gene TRBJ2-7, with D perhaps TRBD2 (6 bases). CDR1 DFQATT and CDR2 SNEGSKA come from the germline V gene (reference sequence). Trimming took off 3 bases at V and 4 bases at J, with 19 bases between the two ends. The CDR3 extends over 15 amino acids. The CDR3 here is CSASGGAETQYEQYF. In DNA, the CDR3 is TGCAGTGCTAGCGGAGGGGCCGAGACCCAATACGAGCAGTACTTC.

As to this clonotype: Since a much larger clone is just one base distant, this may be a read error. V gene TRBV7-3 combines with J gene TRBJ2-2; D is possibly TRBD1 or TRBD2 (5 bases each). Germline lookup yields CDR1 SGHTA and CDR2 FQGTGA. The CDR3 runs to 13 residues. CDR3: CASSSTDTGELSF. The CDR3 DNA reads as TGTGCCAGCAGCTCGACAGACACCGGGGAGCTGTCTTTT. The whole variable domain, remainder taken from reference TRBV7-3 and TRBJ2-2, is GAGVSQTPSNKVTEKGKYVELRCDPISGHTALYWYRQSLGQGPEFLIYFQGTGAADDSGLPNDRFFAVRPEGSVSTLKIQRTERGDSAVYLCASSSTDTGELSFGEGSRLTVL.

The genes are TRBV7-9 and TRBJ1-1, with TRBD1 matching over 7 bases. Losses at the gene ends were 2 bases for V and 4 bases for J; bases not matched to a gene: 4. The CDR3 spans 14 residues. The germline CDR1 and CDR2 sequences are SEHNR and FQNEAQ (reference sequence). The CDR3, as DNA: TGTGCCAGCAGCTTAAAGGGGGCGAGCACTGAAGCTTTCTTT. The encoded protein is CASSLKGASTEAFF.

In regard to this clonotype: A read error may explain this, as a much larger clone is one base away. The V and J genes are TRBV29-1 and TRBJ2-5; TRBD2 might be the D (6 bases). This CDR3 is built from 11 residues. Per germline, CDR1 SQVTM and CDR2 ANQGSEA. This CDR3 is CSALGGEAQYF. The CDR3 DNA sequence: TGCAGCGCCCTGGGGGGAGAGGCCCAGTACTTC.

The chain carries TRBV7-2 and TRBJ2-2, with 8 positions matching TRBD1. From germline, CDR1 is SGHTA and CDR2 FQGNSA. The CDR3 length is 15 residues. V dropped 4 bases and J dropped 0; count of bases not matched to a gene: 1. The CDR3 DNA reads as TGTGCCAGCAGCTGGACAGGGCCGAACACCGGGGAGCTGTTTTTT. It translates to CASSWTGPNTGELFF.

The chain combines TRBV11-3 with TRBJ2-7, with 7 bases that match TRBD1. CDR1 is SGHNT and CDR2 is YENEEA in the germline V gene. CDR3 length: 13 amino acids. V shed 5 bases, J shed 4 bases, and the junction held 5 bases outside the gene matches. The CDR3 region has the DNA TGTGCCAGCAGCGCCGACAGGGAGTACGAGCAGTACTTC. It translates to CASSADREYEQYF.